These 10 T cell receptor beta chains were sequenced from one sample in a study of naive and memory T cell subsets. The beta constant-region primer was an equimolar mix of two oligonucleotides covering TRBC1 and TRBC2. TCRdb redid the calling of the UMI-ligation and nested PCR reads with MiXCR, one entry per CDR3 protein. This table has about 85,000 distinct CDR3 sequences, around 13% appearing once. Specimen: central memory CD4+ T cells from blood. The origin of the receptors is a human donor in good health.

This clonotype appeared many times. The rearrangement links TRBV7-2 to TRBJ2-7; perhaps D is TRBD1 or TRBD2 (6 bases each). The length of the CDR3 is 16 residues. Germline-derived CDR1 and CDR2 are SGHTA and FQGNSA. V lost 0 bases and J lost 3, with 15 bases in between. In nucleotides, the CDR3 is TGTGCCAGCAGCTTAGCAGGGGGAGCGGGTCTCTACGAGCAGTACTTC. Translation: CASSLAGGAGLYEQYF.

This chain uses TRBV20-1 with TRBJ2-3, with TRBD2 matching 9 bases. The junction had 6 bases not matched to a gene; V was cut back by 5 bases and J by 0 bases. The CDR3 is 15 residues long. CDR1 is DFQATT, CDR2 SNEGSKA, per germline (reference sequence). Here the CDR3 reads CSAQTSGASTDTQYF. CDR3 coding DNA: TGCAGTGCTCAGACTAGCGGAGCTAGCACAGATACGCAGTATTTT.

This rearrangement joins TRBV18 to TRBJ1-2; 7 nucleotides agree with TRBD1. This CDR3 is 14 amino acids long. The trim removed 2 bases at V and 4 bases at J, leaving 4 bases unmatched. CDR1 is KGHSH and CDR2 is LQKENI in the germline V gene. The CDR3 nucleotides are TGTGCCAGCTCACCAGGCCGGGACAGCTATGGCTACACCTTC. This encodes CASSPGRDSYGYTF.

The chain joins TRBV30 to TRBJ1-5; 8 bases map to TRBD1. The germline V gene has CDR1 GTSNPN and CDR2 SVGIG (reference sequence). After removal of 1 base from V and 6 bases from J, the junction contained 8 bases not matched to a gene. This CDR3 region has 15 residues. The CDR3 nucleotides read TGTGCCTGGAGTGCTCGGACAGGGTGGGGTCAGCCCCAGCATTTT. Its translation is CAWSARTGWGQPQHF.

This clonotype was detected only a few times. The chain has TRBV5-1 and TRBJ2-5; 10 bases are shared with TRBD1. The V gene end was trimmed by 4 bases and the J gene end by 1 base; junction bases not matched to a gene: 13. This CDR3 comprises 18 residues. Germline V gene sequence: CDR1 SGHRS, CDR2 YFSETQ. CDR3 DNA: TGCGCCAGCAGCGTCAATGGGGGCGGGACAGGGGCCCAAGAGACCCAGTACTTC. Translation gives CASSVNGGGTGAQETQYF.

This clonotype has ten or more counts. The rearrangement uses TRBV10-3 and TRBJ1-4; 7 bases line up with TRBD1. The CDR3 covers 14 residues. J lost 7 bases, V lost 5 bases, and 7 bases had no gene match. The germline CDR1 and CDR2 sequences are ENHRY and SYGVKD. The CDR3 spells CAISTGTETEKLFF. The CDR3 DNA reads TGTGCCATCAGTACCGGGACAGAGACTGAAAAACTGTTTTTT.

The rearrangement uses TRBV5-6 and TRBJ2-6; D gene unclear. Trimming removed 3 bases at V and 4 bases at J, with 11 bases between. The CDR3 contains 15 residues. Germline lookup yields CDR1 SGHDT and CDR2 YYEEEE. CDR3 region: CASSSTLVGANVLTF. The CDR3 DNA follows: TGTGCCAGCAGCTCTACCCTGGTCGGGGCCAACGTCCTGACTTTC.

The V and J genes are TRBV12-3 or TRBV12-4 and TRBJ1-1, with a tentative D call TRBD1 (6 bases). This CDR3 is 13 amino acids long. The germline V and J ends were trimmed by 3 bases and 4 bases, with 9 bases remaining between them. CDR3 in DNA: TGTGCCAGCAGTTTGGGACACCTCACTGAAGCTTTCTTT. Protein: CASSLGHLTEAFF.

This clonotype has only a few counts. V is TRBV2 and J is TRBJ2-1; 7 nucleotides agree with TRBD2. The germline V gene encodes CDR1 SNHLY and CDR2 FYNNEI. V shed 4 bases and J 6 bases; nucleotides not matched to a gene: 9. This CDR3 comprises 15 residues. The CDR3 DNA sequence: TGTGCCAGCAGTGTAATAGCGGGTCAACGCAATGAGCAGTTCTTC. It specifies CASSVIAGQRNEQFF. Full variable domain (remainder filled in from reference TRBV2 and TRBJ2-1): EPEVTQTPSHQVTQMGQEVILRCVPISNHLYFYWYRQILGQKVEFLVSFYNNEISEKSEIFDDQFSVERPDGSNFTLKIRSTKLEDSAMYFCASSVIAGQRNEQFFGPGTRLTVL.

This clonotype came up a few times. The V call is TRBV28, the J call TRBJ2-2; D is unresolved. Germline V gives CDR1 MDHEN, CDR2 SYDVKM. V was pared by 5 bases and J by 5 bases, with 15 bases between. CDR3 length: 15 amino acids. CDR3 DNA: TGTGCCAGCAGTCTCACCTCAACCGTAACCGGGGAGCTGTTTTTT. Its translation: CASSLTSTVTGELFF. The variable domain in full, with the rest retrieved from reference TRBV28 and TRBJ2-2, is DVKVTQSSRYLVKRTGEKVFLECVQDMDHENMFWYRQDPGLGLRLIYFSYDVKMKEKGDIPEGYSVSREKKERFSLILESASTNQTSMYLCASSLTSTVTGELFFGEGSRLTVL.